This T cell receptor (beta chain) is from a study of blood T cells in healthy people across ages. Drawn from each donor were approximately 9.2 milliliters of peripheral blood. The use of a sample-barcoded 5' primer and a J-beta primer mix characterized a second PCR of roughly 6 to 11 cycles. Each cDNA was tagged by a template-switch adaptor containing 12 random nucleotides. Sequencing recovered at least 2.5 million CDR3-containing paired-end reads from each sample. Each CDR3 protein gets one entry after TCRdb re-called the 5' RACE reads with MiXCR. Among around 1,600,000 distinct CDR3 sequences listed, approximately 42% were seen once. Study-wide findings and caveats: Aged donors had fewer naive CD4+ cells and lower diversity than long-lived donors.

This clonotype was counted between two and nine times. Its cognate antigen is unknown. Germline V gene sequence: CDR1 SGDLS, CDR2 YYNGEE. The trim removed 0 bases at V and 9 bases at J, leaving 7 bases unmatched. The CDR3 has 15 residues. Material: blood. V and J are TRBV9 and TRBJ2-1; TRBD2 agrees at 9 bases. The TCR was taken from a woman between 18 and 29 years old in good health. The DNA for the CDR3 is TGTGCCAGCAGCGTAGGGCCTAGCGGGAAGACTGAGCAGTTCTTC. Protein: CASSVGPSGKTEQFF.